This T cell receptor beta chain was found in a study of beta chain features in type 1 diabetes (dated by TCRdb to the late 2010s). Regarding the research as a whole: Mean age, gender distribution, total cell number and subset yield were not different between patients and healthy donors. A total of approximately 100,000,000 sorted cells were examined across all samples, and the number of cells per subset was strongly correlated with RNA yield. The study compared TCRB repertoires of sorted circulating CD4+ T cell subsets between recently diagnosed type 1 diabetes patients and matched healthy donors. Regulatory and stem cell-like memory subsets were isolated from only 8 patients and about eight healthy donors, whereas naive and central memory subsets came from all 30 or so donors.

For this clone: It has no known antigen specificity. No base-level quality is on record; no much larger clone is a single base apart.

The High Capacity cDNA Reverse Transcription Kit was used to reverse transcribe all of the isolated RNA, meaning that expressed TCRB transcripts were what got sequenced. Deep immunoSEQ sequencing was applied to naive, central memory and regulatory T cell samples, giving an average of about 3.7 million total reads per sample. Sorted cells were lysed in RLT buffer and RNA was extracted with DNase-treated RNeasy Micro or Mini kits, depending on cell number. Each cell subset was processed separately to prevent cross-contamination, with patient and healthy donor samples processed together. Using the immunoSEQ multiplex PCR, TCRB sequences were amplified from cDNA into 87-bp fragments spanning the CDR3 region. The amplicons were sequenced using the Illumina HiSeq platform. In the source study's methods: Synthetic template baselines were used to correct PCR bias computationally, reads within Hamming distance 2 were collapsed, and singletons that could not be merged were discarded. Reads were aligned against IMGT so that V, D and J genes, CDR3 length and insertions or deletions at six rearrangement sites could be assigned. Within each subset, clonotype counts were normalized to the number of sorted cells before true diversity and Gini coefficients were calculated with the tcR R package. Repertoire sharing was quantified using the overlap coefficient calculated on TCRB nucleotide sequences. Imported from immuneACCESS, the table was reduced by TCRdb to in-frame sequences with V and J called. These copies leave out some clones; in studies compared against another copy, an unresolved V gene accounts for under half, and the cause of the remainder is not known. The V and J calls and clone size are taken from that table; D and trimming were inferred from the DNA. The sample table lists 95,000 to 150,000 clones, roughly a sixth of them with a count of one. The ten largest clones add up to around 2.7% of the sample.

The investigation overall reported the following: A moderate but significant shortening of TCRB CDR3 length was observed in type 1 diabetes patients in all four CD4+ subsets. PCR may preferentially amplify shorter templates, but because patient and control samples were amplified and corrected together, any resulting skew would affect both groups equally. HLA sub-analyses involved small numbers of individuals, so any influence of HLA type on TCRB rearrangement remained unresolved. Naive, central memory and regulatory TCRB repertoires appeared to be more similar among patients than among healthy donors. Patients with type 1 diabetes made fewer insertions and deleted more nucleotides at VDJ recombination sites, implying thymic rearrangement abnormalities. Sequencing cDNA rather than genomic DNA could over-represent highly expressing activated cells, although activation and CD3 levels did not differ between groups.

Each donor gave one peripheral blood draw, around 0.12 L on average, collected into heparinised tubes. Naive, central memory, regulatory and stem cell-like memory CD4+ T cells were sorted on a BD FACSAria II using a panel including CD45RO, CCR7, CD25, CD127, CD95 and CD27. All sorted populations exceeded 95% purity. PBMCs were isolated immediately by Lymphoprep density gradient centrifugation and stained directly without culture. Samples were stained and sorted in pairs, with one healthy donor and one patient per experiment, so that batch effects were minimized. The TCR was taken from a man aged 18 to 30 with type 1 diabetes. The sample comprised central memory CD4+ T cells from blood.

The CDR3 is CASSVGLADYEQYF. The nucleotide sequence is TGTGCCAGCAGCGTAGGTCTAGCCGACTACGAGCAGTACTTC. The rearranged segments are TRBV9 and TRBJ2-7; the D region possibly corresponds to TRBD2 (5 bases align). Trimming takes 0 bases from V and 3 bases from J, and the germline ends sit 10 bases apart. The germline V gene encodes CDR1 SGDLS and CDR2 YYNGEE. The CDR3, cysteine through phenylalanine, is 14 amino acids long. This entry keeps only the CDR3 DNA: 42 bases, framed from base 1.